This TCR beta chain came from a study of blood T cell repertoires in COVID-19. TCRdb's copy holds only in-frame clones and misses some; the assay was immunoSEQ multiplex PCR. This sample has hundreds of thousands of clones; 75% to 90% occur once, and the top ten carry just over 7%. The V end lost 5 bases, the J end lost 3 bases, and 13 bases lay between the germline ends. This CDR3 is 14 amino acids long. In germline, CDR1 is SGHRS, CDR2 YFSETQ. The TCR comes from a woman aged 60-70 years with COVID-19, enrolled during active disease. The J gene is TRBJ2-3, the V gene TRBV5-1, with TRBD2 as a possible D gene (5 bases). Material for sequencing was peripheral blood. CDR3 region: CASSLRTVTDTQYF. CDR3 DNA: TGCGCCAGCAGTTTAAGGACTGTAACAGATACGCAGTATTTT.